This T cell receptor (beta chain) was sequenced in a study of cytomegalovirus exposure and HLA in healthy donors. Study information: The approximately 120 validation repertoires were produced on the same platform as the roughly 720 repertoires of the first cohort. This was reported in a later analysis.

Trimming stripped 1 base from V and 2 bases from J, with 19 bases between. Germline CDR1 reads SQVTM; CDR2 reads ANQGSEA. This CDR3 spans 17 amino acids. Some clones are missing from TCRdb's copy, which holds only in-frame ones; the method was immunoSEQ multiplex PCR. The table lists approximately 65,000 clones, 92% of them singletons. Regarding the study as a whole: Many donors shared some public TCRs, even though most TCR sequences were rare.

For this clone: Its antigen is unidentified.

This clonotype was obtained from a man aged 18 to 29 in good health and CMV-seropositive. The sequenced sample consisted of PBMCs. V and J are TRBV29-1 and TRBJ2-3; the D gene is possibly TRBD2 (6 bases). CDR3 amino acids: CSVEGTNLAEYTDTQYF. The CDR3 region has the DNA TGCAGCGTTGAAGGTACAAACTTAGCGGAGTACACAGATACGCAGTATTTT.